Following are 31 T cell receptor beta chains from one sample sequenced in a study of blood T cell repertoires in COVID-19. Produced via immunoSEQ multiplex PCR; TCRdb's table is partial and in-frame only. The repertoire holds hundreds of thousands of clones, with about 86% as singletons. Sequenced material: peripheral blood. The receptors come from an elderly man with acute or convalescent COVID-19.

This sequence joins TRBV4-1 and TRBJ2-7; 9 bases are a match to TRBD1. The trim removed 3 bases at V and 0 bases at J, leaving 3 bases unmatched. The CDR3 length is 15 residues. CDR1 and CDR2 from the germline V gene are MGHRA and YSYEKL. The CDR3 coding sequence is TGCGCCAGCAGCCAGCCGGGACAGGGCTCCTACGAGCAGTACTTC. Translation gives CASSQPGQGSYEQYF.

The chain is built from TRBV24-1 and TRBJ1-2; 8 bases match TRBD1. Germline V gene data show CDR1 as KGHDR and CDR2 as SFDVKD. This CDR3 comprises 16 residues. The J segment lost 1 base and the V segment lost 5 bases, leaving 8 bases of the junction unmatched. CDR3 coding DNA: TGTGCCACCAGTGGGGGTAACAGGGGGAATAACTATGGCTACACCTTC. Translating it yields CATSGGNRGNNYGYTF.

J is TRBJ2-3 and V is TRBV4-1, with 14 bases that match TRBD2. With 0 bases clipped from V and 5 bases from J, the junction kept 16 bases outside the gene matches. The CDR3 extends over 21 amino acids. Germline CDR1 MGHRA, CDR2 YSYEKL. CDR3 sequence reads: CASSQDGLDLGLAGAVDTQYF. The CDR3, as DNA: TGCGCCAGCAGCCAAGATGGGCTCGATCTGGGACTAGCGGGAGCTGTAGATACGCAGTATTTT.

The chain recombines TRBV9 with TRBJ2-1; 9 bases are a match to TRBD2. The V and J ends lost 0 bases and 3 bases, in that order; junction bases with no gene match: 7. The CDR3 is made up of 17 amino acids. From germline, CDR1 is SGDLS and CDR2 YYNGEE. Here the CDR3 DNA reads TGTGCCAGCAGCGTAGATAACGCGGGAGGGCTCTACAATGAGCAGTTCTTC. The encoded protein is CASSVDNAGGLYNEQFF.

This clone occurred a few times. V usage is TRBV6-2 or TRBV6-3 and J usage is TRBJ2-2; tentative D call: TRBD2 (7 bases). CDR3 length equals 19 residues. The germline gives CDR1 MNHEY, CDR2 SVGEGT. Trimming took 4 bases from V and 8 from J, leaving 29 bases between them. The DNA for the CDR3 is TGTGCCAGCAGTTTGTACGGCGGGGGCCCTCGGGGAGGTGTTGGGGAGCTGTTTTTT. This encodes CASSLYGGGPRGGVGELFF.

The chain couples TRBV7-9 to TRBJ2-2; 8 nucleotides align to TRBD1. V shed 5 bases and J 5 bases; nucleotides not matched to a gene: 4. Germline V gene data show CDR1 as SEHNR and CDR2 as FQNEAQ (reference sequence). This CDR3 comprises 14 residues. The CDR3 here is CASSPDRVTGELFF. In DNA form, the CDR3 reads TGTGCCAGCAGCCCGGACAGGGTTACCGGGGAGCTGTTTTTT.

The CDR3 loop reads CASSLGTSGGKGWYNEQFF. The CDR3 region has the DNA TGTGCCAGCAGTTTAGGAACTAGCGGGGGGAAAGGATGGTACAATGAGCAGTTCTTC. J is TRBJ2-1 and V is TRBV28; 12 bases agree with TRBD2. Looked up from germline, CDR1 is MDHEN and CDR2 is SYDVKM. The CDR3 sequence is 19 residues long. V lost 2 bases to trimming and J lost 4 bases; unmatched junction nucleotides: 12.

Turning to this clone: An end of the junction does not agree with germline; a read error may underlie this. The sample contains more than one DNA sequence encoding this CDR3. The genes are TRBV7-3 and TRBJ2-1; maybe TRBD1 (6 bases). Germline V CDR1 and CDR2: SGHTA, FQGTGA. The CDR3 is made up of 15 amino acids. The CDR3 sequence is CASSLGGISYNEQFF. DNA of the CDR3: TGCGCCAGCAGCCTAGGGGGAATTTCCTACAATGAGCAGTTCTTC. Full variable domain (rest looked up from reference TRBV7-3 and TRBJ2-1): GAGVSQTPSNKVTEKGKYVELRCDPISGHTALYWYRQSLGQGPEFLIYFQGTGAADDSGLPNDRFFAVRPEGSVSTLKIQRTERGDSAVYLCASSLGGISYNEQFFGPGTRLTVL.

The chain links TRBV6-2 or TRBV6-3 to TRBJ1-1; no firm D call. The germline V gene encodes CDR1 MNHEY and CDR2 SVGEGT. The V and J ends lost 2 bases and 3 bases respectively, with 16 bases between them. This CDR3 region has 16 residues. The CDR3 region is CASSYRLSRTDTEAFF. CDR3 DNA sequence: TGTGCCAGCAGTTACAGGTTATCCAGAACAGACACTGAAGCTTTCTTT.

The chain carries TRBV7-9 and TRBJ2-7; tentative D call: TRBD1 (5 bases). The V and J ends lost 2 bases and 0 bases respectively, with 8 bases between them. The CDR3 sequence is 14 residues long. Per germline, CDR1 SEHNR and CDR2 FQNEAQ (reference sequence). The DNA for the CDR3 is TGTGCCAGCAGCTTACAGGGCATCTCCTACGAGCAGTACTTC. Translated: CASSLQGISYEQYF.

The chain uses TRBV29-1 and TRBJ2-7, with D possibly TRBD1 on 6 matching bases. Germline CDR1 and CDR2: SQVTM and ANQGSEA. The V and J ends lost 2 bases and 2 bases respectively, with 10 bases between them. The CDR3 runs 13 residues. This CDR3 reads CSVERQETYEQYF. CDR3 bases: TGCAGCGTTGAAAGACAGGAGACCTACGAGCAGTACTTC.

This chain links TRBV14 with TRBJ1-2; D gene unclear. In germline, CDR1 is SGHDN, CDR2 FVKESK. The CDR3 spans 15 residues. Trimming shortened V by 5 bases and J by 6 bases, and 19 bases separated the two germline ends. The DNA of the CDR3 is TGTGCCAGCAGCTCACGGGCCACACTAGAACATGGCTACACCTTC. Protein sequence: CASSSRATLEHGYTF.

The rearrangement uses TRBV4-3 and TRBJ1-1; 10 nucleotides align to TRBD1. With 2 bases clipped from V and 2 bases from J, the junction kept 11 bases outside the gene matches. The CDR3 length is 18 residues. Germline V lookup: CDR1 LGHNA, CDR2 YSLEER. Here the CDR3 reads CASSQSTGGLGRNTEAFF. CDR3 in DNA: TGCGCCAGCAGCCAATCGACAGGGGGCCTAGGAAGAAACACTGAAGCTTTCTTT.

This sequence joins TRBV5-1 and TRBJ2-1; perhaps TRBD1 as D (6 bases). Germline V gene data show CDR1 as SGHRS and CDR2 as YFSETQ. The V end was cut by 4 bases, the J end by 5 bases, with 22 bases between. The CDR3 spans 17 residues. In DNA form, the CDR3 reads TGCGCCAGCAGCCCAATCAACACAGGGTCCTCAAACAATGAGCAGTTCTTC. Translation gives CASSPINTGSSNNEQFF. The whole variable domain, filled in from reference TRBV5-1 and TRBJ2-1, reads KAGVTQTPRYLIKTRGQQVTLSCSPISGHRSVSWYQQTPGQGLQFLFEYFSETQRNKGNFPGRFSGRQFSNSRSEMNVSTLELGDSALYLCASSPINTGSSNNEQFFGPGTRLTVL.

V is TRBV10-2 and J is TRBJ1-1, with 7 positions matching TRBD1. The germline V gene encodes CDR1 WSHSY and CDR2 SAAADI. The length of the CDR3 is 13 residues. Losses at the gene ends were 8 bases for V and 1 base for J; bases not matched to a gene: 4. In DNA, the CDR3 is TGCGCCAGCGGGACAGTAACGAACACTGAAGCTTTCTTT. Its translation: CASGTVTNTEAFF.

This chain uses TRBV18 with TRBJ2-5, with no clear D. The CDR3 runs 13 residues. Trimming removed 4 bases from V and 5 bases from J, with 11 bases in between. The V gene's germline CDR1 is KGHSH and CDR2 LQKENI. The CDR3 bases are TGTGCCAGCTCACGGCAGAATGGTGAGACCCAGTACTTC. This encodes CASSRQNGETQYF.

Remarks on this clone: Additional DNA sequences in this sample encode the identical CDR3. The V call is TRBV7-2, the J call TRBJ1-1, with D hard to call. CDR3 length: 14 amino acids. Deletions cut 5 bases from V and 1 base from J, with 11 bases between. Germline V lookup: CDR1 SGHTA, CDR2 FQGNSA. This CDR3 is CASSPRRGNTEAFF. For the CDR3, the DNA is TGTGCCAGCAGCCCTCGGCGGGGGAACACTGAAGCTTTCTTT.

This sequence joins TRBV9 and TRBJ2-3; 8 bases are shared with TRBD2. The J segment lost 2 bases and the V segment lost 7 bases, leaving 9 bases of the junction unmatched. The CDR3 covers 15 residues. From germline, CDR1 is SGDLS and CDR2 YYNGEE. This CDR3 is CASWGPSGSTDTQYF. CDR3 nucleotide sequence: TGTGCCAGCTGGGGGCCTAGCGGGTCCACAGATACGCAGTATTTT. The full variable domain, with the rest looked up from reference TRBV9 and TRBJ2-3, is DSGVTQTPKHLITATGQRVTLRCSPRSGDLSVYWYQQSLDQGLQFLIQYYNGEERAKGNILERFSAQQFPDLHSELNLSSLELGDSALYFCASWGPSGSTDTQYFGPGTRLTVL.

DNA of the CDR3: TGTGCCAGCAGCTTGGGACAGGGAAGTGGGGGCTACACCTTC. This translates into CASSLGQGSGGYTF. The chain is built from TRBV5-6 and TRBJ1-2; 7 bases map to TRBD1. The CDR3 runs 14 residues. Germline values: CDR1 SGHDT, CDR2 YYEEEE. V was clipped by 0 bases and J by 8 bases; unmatched bases: 7.

The V gene is TRBV3-1 (or the pseudogene TRBV3-2), the J gene TRBJ2-1; 7 bases fit TRBD2. After removal of 4 bases from V and 2 bases from J, the junction contained 8 bases not matched to a gene. Germline V gene lookup returns CDR1 LGHDT and CDR2 YNNKEL (reference sequence). The length of the CDR3 is 16 residues. CDR3 nucleotides: TGTGCCAGCAGCCTCCCTTTGAGCGGGACCTACAATGAGCAGTTCTTC. This codes for CASSLPLSGTYNEQFF.

The gene calls are TRBV24-1 and TRBJ2-7, with 13 bases aligning to TRBD2. CDR1 is KGHDR, CDR2 SFDVKD, per germline. This CDR3 comprises 15 residues. Trimming removed 2 bases from V and 4 bases from J; junction bases left unmatched: 1. The CDR3 loop is CATSDWTSGRYEQYF. The CDR3 nucleotides read TGTGCCACCAGTGATTGGACTAGCGGGAGATACGAGCAGTACTTC.

This clone was picked up one time. DNA of the CDR3: TGTGCCAGCAGTTACTCGTCGAGAGGTCAGCCCCAGCATTTT. Protein product: CASSYSSRGQPQHF. The chain recombines TRBV6-2 or TRBV6-3 with TRBJ1-5, with no clear D. Germline V gene sequence: CDR1 MNHEY, CDR2 SVGEGT. V was shortened by 0 bases and J by 6 bases, with 9 bases between the two germline ends. The CDR3 totals 14 residues.

J is TRBJ1-1 and V is TRBV5-5; TRBD1 aligns across 9 bases. Trimming took 2 bases from V and 7 from J; bases not matched to a gene: 6. CDR1 is SGHKS, CDR2 YYEKEE, per germline (reference sequence). There are 14 residues in the CDR3. The CDR3 reads CASSFTGGADEAFF. DNA of the CDR3: TGTGCCAGCAGCTTTACAGGGGGCGCGGATGAAGCTTTCTTT.

V usage is TRBV6-5 and J usage is TRBJ2-2, with 8 nucleotides matching TRBD1. With V trimmed by 6 bases and J by 2 bases, 5 bases remained unmatched. The CDR3 is 15 residues long. Germline CDR1 is MNHEY and CDR2 is SVGAGI. The CDR3 here is CASSDRGLNTGELFF. In DNA form, the CDR3 reads TGTGCCAGCAGCGACAGGGGCCTAAACACCGGGGAGCTGTTTTTT.

The V gene is TRBV20-1, the J gene TRBJ2-1, with TRBD1 matching 7 bases. Trimming cost V 3 bases and J 0 bases; bases outside gene matches: 5. CDR3 size: 15 residues. In germline, CDR1 is DFQATT, CDR2 SNEGSKA (reference sequence). CDR3 coding DNA: TGCAGTGCTAGTAGGGGACAGAGCTCCTACAATGAGCAGTTCTTC. Translation: CSASRGQSSYNEQFF.

This clone has a handful of counts. The chain is built from TRBV5-4 and TRBJ2-1, with 10 bases matching TRBD2. CDR1 and CDR2 from the germline V gene are SGHNT and YYREEE (reference sequence). J gave up 7 bases and V 1 base, and 5 bases lay outside the gene matches. There are 15 residues in the CDR3. The CDR3 nucleotides are TGTGCCAGCAGCTTGTCTAGCGGGAGCGAAAATGAGCAGTTCTTC. Translation: CASSLSSGSENEQFF.

The V and J genes are TRBV5-1 and TRBJ2-1; 8 nucleotides agree with TRBD1. The CDR3 is made up of 17 amino acids. Unmatched junction bases numbered 9, after V lost 0 bases and J lost 4 bases. Germline CDR1 is SGHRS and CDR2 is YFSETQ. The CDR3 nucleotides are TGCGCCAGCAGCTTGGATGAGTGGACAGGGAGATACAATGAGCAGTTCTTC. Amino acid sequence: CASSLDEWTGRYNEQFF.

This chain uses TRBV7-9 with TRBJ1-1, with D unresolved. This CDR3 comprises 13 residues. Between the trimmed V and J ends, which lost 6 bases and 0 bases, there was a span of 8 bases. Germline lookup yields CDR1 SEHNR and CDR2 FQNEAQ (reference sequence). The CDR3 region has the DNA TGTGCCAGCAGTTTCACAGTGAACACTGAAGCTTTCTTT. It is translated as CASSFTVNTEAFF.

The chain links TRBV12-5 to TRBJ2-7; D not resolved. This CDR3 region has 15 residues. The germline V gene encodes CDR1 LGHNT and CDR2 FRNRAP. V shed 1 base and J shed 1 base, with 11 bases lying between them. CDR3 DNA: TGTGCTAGTGGTTTGGCTTCAGTTCCTTCCTACGAGCAGTACTTC. Encoded protein: CASGLASVPSYEQYF.

V and J are TRBV11-2 and TRBJ2-7; 10 bases agree with TRBD2. J gave up 2 bases and V 1 base, and 5 bases lay outside the gene matches. Germline V lookup: CDR1 SGHAT, CDR2 FQNNGV. The CDR3 runs to 16 residues. The DNA of the CDR3 is TGTGCCAGCAGCTTAGTTTTTAGCGGGGGGCCCTACGAGCAGTACTTC. Encoded protein: CASSLVFSGGPYEQYF. The full variable domain, rest sourced from reference TRBV11-2 and TRBJ2-7, is EAGVAQSPRYKIIEKRQSVAFWCNPISGHATLYWYQQILGQGPKLLIQFQNNGVVDDSQLPKDRFSAERLKGVDSTLKIQPAKLEDSAVYLCASSLVFSGGPYEQYFGPGTRLTVT.

This clone has only one observation. CDR3 loop: CASSLGGARQPQHF. As DNA, the CDR3 is TGTGCCAGCAGCTTGGGGGGGGCACGGCAGCCCCAGCATTTT. This chain joins TRBV7-9 and TRBJ1-5, with D possibly TRBD1 on 6 matching bases. V lost 3 bases and J 7 bases, leaving 13 bases between the germline ends. This CDR3 is built from 14 residues. From germline, CDR1 is SEHNR and CDR2 FQNEAQ (reference sequence).